This T cell receptor beta chain was recorded in a study of CXCR3-negative and CXCR3-positive naive CD8 T cells. Study summary: The total count of TRB reads reached around 140 million, and each library contributed about 1.5 +/- 0.3 million.

In germline, CDR1 is SQVTM, CDR2 ANQGSEA. This CDR3 has 13 residues. General study results and limits: Fresh PBMCs went into most assays, and CXCR3 expression partly declined after cryopreservation. Greater hydrophobicity was found in TRB CDR3s of CXCR3-positive naive cells than of CXCR3-negative naive cells. Naive CXCR3-positive and CXCR3-negative cells shared TRBV-TRBJ usage; memory cells diverged.

About this clonotype itself: Antigen specificity is unknown.

Libraries of TRB cDNA were made by 5' RACE and carried UMIs. Following a re-call of the 5' RACE reads, TCRdb has one entry per CDR3 protein and lacks DNA. This repertoire includes 70,000 to 100,000 distinct CDR3 sequences. What was sequenced was naive CXCR3- CD8+ T cells from blood. The subset is: CD45RO-CCR7+CD27+CD95- naive CD8+ T cells lacking CXCR3 (TNR3-). This receptor was taken from a human donor in good health. Some clones in this sample may be carry-over from other donors' samples. The rearrangement links TRBV29-1 to TRBJ2-2; TCRdb picks TRBD1, but there is no DNA to check that call. The CDR3 is CSVWGTSTGELFF.